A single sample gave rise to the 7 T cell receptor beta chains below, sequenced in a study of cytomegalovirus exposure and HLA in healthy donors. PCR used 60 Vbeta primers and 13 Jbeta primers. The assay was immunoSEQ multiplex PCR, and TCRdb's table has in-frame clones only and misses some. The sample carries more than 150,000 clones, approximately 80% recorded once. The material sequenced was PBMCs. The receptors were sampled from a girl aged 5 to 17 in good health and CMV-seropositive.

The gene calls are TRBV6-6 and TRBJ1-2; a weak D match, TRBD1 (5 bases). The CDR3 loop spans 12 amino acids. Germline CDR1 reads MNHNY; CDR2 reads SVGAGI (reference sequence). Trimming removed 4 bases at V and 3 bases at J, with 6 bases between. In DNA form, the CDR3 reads TGTGCCAGCAGTTTGACAGACTATGGCTACACCTTC. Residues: CASSLTDYGYTF.

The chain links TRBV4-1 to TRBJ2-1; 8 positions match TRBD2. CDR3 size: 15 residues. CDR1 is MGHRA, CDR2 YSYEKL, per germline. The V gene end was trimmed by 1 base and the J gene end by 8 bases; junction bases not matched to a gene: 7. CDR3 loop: CASSQVGLVRHEQFF. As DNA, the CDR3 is TGCGCCAGCAGCCAAGTGGGACTAGTTCGGCATGAGCAGTTCTTC.

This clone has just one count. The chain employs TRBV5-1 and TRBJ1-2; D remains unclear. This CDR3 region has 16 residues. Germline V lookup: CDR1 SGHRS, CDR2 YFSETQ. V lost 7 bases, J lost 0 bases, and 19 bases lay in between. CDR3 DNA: TGCGCCAGCGGGCGTGGCAGTGGGCCAGCTAACTATGGCTACACCTTC. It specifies CASGRGSGPANYGYTF. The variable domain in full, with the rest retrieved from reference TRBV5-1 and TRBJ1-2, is KAGVTQTPRYLIKTRGQQVTLSCSPISGHRSVSWYQQTPGQGLQFLFEYFSETQRNKGNFPGRFSGRQFSNSRSEMNVSTLELGDSALYLCASGRGSGPANYGYTFGSGTRLTVV.

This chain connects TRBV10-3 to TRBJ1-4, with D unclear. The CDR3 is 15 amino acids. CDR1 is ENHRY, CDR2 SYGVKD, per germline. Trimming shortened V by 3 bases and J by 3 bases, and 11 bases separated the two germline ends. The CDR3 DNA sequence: TGTGCCATCAGTGAAAAGAGGGCGGCTAATGAAAAACTGTTTTTT. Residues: CAISEKRAANEKLFF.

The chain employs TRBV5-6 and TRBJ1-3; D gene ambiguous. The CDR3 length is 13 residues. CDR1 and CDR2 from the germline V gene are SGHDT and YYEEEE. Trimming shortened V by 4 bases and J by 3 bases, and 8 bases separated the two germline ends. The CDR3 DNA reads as TGTGCCAGCAGCCCTAGAAGTGGAAACACCATATATTTT. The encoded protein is CASSPRSGNTIYF.

The CDR3 DNA reads TGTGCCAGCAGCCAAGATGTGGACAGGGGAGACTATGGCTACACCTTC. Protein: CASSQDVDRGDYGYTF. The chain uses TRBV4-2 and TRBJ1-2, with TRBD1 matching 9 bases. The CDR3 contains 16 residues. Germline V gene data show CDR1 as LGHNA and CDR2 as YNFKEQ. The trim removed 0 bases at V and 3 bases at J, leaving 5 bases unmatched.

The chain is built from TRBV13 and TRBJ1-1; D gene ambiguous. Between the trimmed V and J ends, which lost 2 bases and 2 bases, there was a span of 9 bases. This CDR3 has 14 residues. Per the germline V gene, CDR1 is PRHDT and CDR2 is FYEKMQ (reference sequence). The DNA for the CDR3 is TGTGCCAGCAGCTTAATAGGACTAAACACTGAAGCTTTCTTT. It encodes CASSLIGLNTEAFF.